The rows below give T cell receptor beta chains drawn from one sample of a study of blood T cells in healthy people across ages. TCRdb re-derived calls from the 5' RACE reads in MiXCR, one entry per CDR3 protein. The sample includes 650,000 to 1,000,000 distinct CDR3 sequences, about 34% of them seen just once. The sample consisted of blood. These receptors were taken from a man younger than 30 in good health. Each CDR3 is given with its conserved first and last residue. Each record gives: CDR3 DNA, CDR3 protein, D gene, J gene, clone size, V gene. The D gene is left open where the match is weak. The listing skips clone size in some rows; elsewhere it reads once, few, many or a size class.

TGTGCCACCAGCAGAGAAGGGGGACGGACAGATACGCAGTATTTT,CATSREGGRTDTQYF,.,TRBJ2-3,few,TRBV15
TGCAGTGCTAGAGGGAGGCCGGCTGATCAGCCCCAGCATTTT,CSARGRPADQPQHF,.,TRBJ1-5,.,TRBV20-1
TGTGCCAGCAGCGTAGAGGCAGGGGGAAATGAAGCTTTCTTT,CASSVEAGGNEAFF,TRBD1,TRBJ1-1,.,TRBV9
TGCGCCAGCAGACGGGACTACCACCAAGAGACCCAGTACTTC,CASRRDYHQETQYF,TRBD2,TRBJ2-5,many,TRBV5-1
TGTGCCTGGAGTGGGGCGGGGGAGCAGTTCTTC,CAWSGAGEQFF,.,TRBJ2-1,.,TRBV30
TGCAGTGCTAGAGATCCGAGGGGGGGGTTGAATGAGCAGTACTTC,CSARDPRGGLNEQYF,.,TRBJ2-7,.,TRBV20-1
TGTGCCAGCTCGTTCCGAGGACAAGTCACAGATACGCAGTATTTT,CASSFRGQVTDTQYF,.,TRBJ2-3,many,TRBV7-2
TGTGCCAGCAGCTCTCAGGGGGCGGCTAATGAAAAACTGTTTTTT,CASSSQGAANEKLFF,TRBD1,TRBJ1-4,few,TRBV7-6
TGTGCCAGCTCACCGACCTCGGAATACCCTAGCACAGATACGCAGTATTTT,CASSPTSEYPSTDTQYF,.,TRBJ2-3,.,TRBV18
TGTGCCAGCAGCCAACAGGGGGCAATAGATACGCAGTATTTT,CASSQQGAIDTQYF,TRBD1,TRBJ2-3,.,TRBV7-2
TGTGCCAGCAGCAAGCCGGGACAGGGAAATAAAGGCGAGCAGTACTTC,CASSKPGQGNKGEQYF,TRBD1,TRBJ2-7,.,TRBV7-3
TGTGCCATCAGGTCGGATCGGGGGGAGACCCAGTACTTC,CAIRSDRGETQYF,.,TRBJ2-5,.,TRBV10-3
TGTGCCAGCAGCTTGACAGATGACAGGGGGATCTACGAGCAGTACTTC,CASSLTDDRGIYEQYF,TRBD1,TRBJ2-7,.,TRBV7-9
TGTGCCAGCAGTATCCTAACAGCGGGGGGGGCCCACAATGAGCAGTTCTTC,CASSILTAGGAHNEQFF,TRBD2,TRBJ2-1,.,TRBV27
TGCGCCAGCAGCTTTGGACAGGGTGGCAAAAACATTCAGTACTTC,CASSFGQGGKNIQYF,TRBD1,TRBJ2-4,.,TRBV5-1
TGTGCCAGCAGTTCCAACCGACAGGACTCTGGGGCCAACGTCCTGACTTTC,CASSSNRQDSGANVLTF,.,TRBJ2-6,.,TRBV6-5
TGCGCCAGCAGCCAAGATTGGGGGGACTCTTATTATGGCTACACCTTC,CASSQDWGDSYYGYTF,.,TRBJ1-2,.,TRBV4-1
TGTGCCAGCACGGCAAGGATTCCGGGACCTTCAAGGGGTTCACCCCTCCACTTT,CASTARIPGPSRGSPLHF,.,TRBJ1-6,.,TRBV27
TGCGCCAGCAGCCCGGTCCCCTCGTTCCCCTACAATGAGCAGTTCTTC,CASSPVPSFPYNEQFF,.,TRBJ2-1,few,TRBV5-1
TGCAGTGCCCCCCTTAGGGAGCAGTACTTC,CSAPLREQYF,.,TRBJ2-5,.,TRBV20-1
TGTGCCAGCAGCCCCGGGACGGCCCACAATGAGCAGTACTTC,CASSPGTAHNEQYF,.,TRBJ2-7,.,TRBV3-1
TGTGCCATCAGTGCGGGAGTGAAGGCGAACACTGAAGCTTTCTTT,CAISAGVKANTEAFF,.,TRBJ1-1,.,TRBV10-3
TGTGCCAGCAGCGCGACAGCTCAAGAGACCCAGTACTTC,CASSATAQETQYF,.,TRBJ2-5,few,TRBV11-3
TGCAGTGCTAGCCCCCGGGCACGGGGTCCTAACTATGGCTACACCTTC,CSASPRARGPNYGYTF,.,TRBJ1-2,.,TRBV20-1
TGCAGTGCTAGACCGACCGGGACACAGAATGAAAAACTGTTTTTT,CSARPTGTQNEKLFF,.,TRBJ1-4,few,TRBV20-1
TGTGCCAGCAGCTACACAGGGGGCCGAGATCAGCCCCAGCATTTT,CASSYTGGRDQPQHF,TRBD1,TRBJ1-5,few,TRBV6-6
TGTGCCAGCAGCCCCGTTTTAACAGATACGCAGTATTTT,CASSPVLTDTQYF,.,TRBJ2-3,many,TRBV21-1
TGTGCCAGCAGCCCGGAGGTAGCGTCTCGAGAGACCCAGTACTTC,CASSPEVASRETQYF,.,TRBJ2-5,few,TRBV5-6
TGCGCCAGCGCCGAGCTTCAGGGGAACGAAAAACTGTTTTTT,CASAELQGNEKLFF,.,TRBJ1-4,.,TRBV5-1
TGTGCCAGTCCCGATCCGGGACAGGTCGGCGCAGATACGCAGTATTTT,CASPDPGQVGADTQYF,TRBD1,TRBJ2-3,.,TRBV7-2
TGCGCCAGCAGCTCCGGGTCGGGTGAAAAACTGTTTTTT,CASSSGSGEKLFF,.,TRBJ1-4,once,TRBV5-1
TGTGCCTGGAGTGTAGGCACTGAAGCTTTCTTT,CAWSVGTEAFF,.,TRBJ1-1,.,TRBV30
TGTGCCAGCAGCATAGAGGGTTCATACGGGTCCTACAATGAGCAGTACTTC,CASSIEGSYGSYNEQYF,.,TRBJ2-7,few,TRBV7-2
TGTGCCAGCAGCCTTAGCGGGGGGCCCTACAATGAGCAGTTCTTC,CASSLSGGPYNEQFF,TRBD2,TRBJ2-1,many,TRBV6-5
TGTGCCAGCAGCTTGGGGCTGTTGTCCGAGCAGTACTTC,CASSLGLLSEQYF,.,TRBJ2-7,few,TRBV7-6
TGTGCCAGCACGGTTAACCGAAATGAGCAGTTCTTC,CASTVNRNEQFF,.,TRBJ2-1,.,TRBV21-1
TGTGCCAGCAGCCAAGACTCGACGGGGGTTTGGAAGCAGTACTTC,CASSQDSTGVWKQYF,.,TRBJ2-7,.,TRBV3-1
TGCAGTGCTACGGGGACTAGCACAGATACGCAGTATTTT,CSATGTSTDTQYF,.,TRBJ2-3,.,TRBV20-1
TGTGCCAGCAGTGACCCGGACAGGGGGCGTACTAATGAAAAACTGTTTTTT,CASSDPDRGRTNEKLFF,TRBD1,TRBJ1-4,few,TRBV25-1
TGTGCCAGCAGCCAAGATGGGTACTACGAGCAGTACTTC,CASSQDGYYEQYF,.,TRBJ2-7,many,TRBV4-2
TGTGCCAGCAGCTTAAACGGGGGGGGCCGCAATGAGCAGTTCTTC,CASSLNGGGRNEQFF,TRBD2,TRBJ2-1,.,TRBV7-3
TGTGCCAGCAGTTCCGATCAGGGCGGGGGGAACTACAATGAGCAGTTCTTC,CASSSDQGGGNYNEQFF,TRBD2,TRBJ2-1,.,TRBV6-5
TGTGCCAGCAGCCAAGTTGGTGGCAATGAGCAGTTCTTC,CASSQVGGNEQFF,.,TRBJ2-1,.,TRBV4-2
TGTGCCGTACGTGCGGACCGGCGCACAGATACGCAGTATTTT,CAVRADRRTDTQYF,.,TRBJ2-3,many,TRBV10-3
TGTGCCAGCAGCACCAAGCGGGGGCCTAGCACAGATACGCAGTATTTT,CASSTKRGPSTDTQYF,TRBD2,TRBJ2-3,few,TRBV7-2
TGTGCCAGCAGTTTCCAAGGCCTCCAGGAGACCCAGTACTTC,CASSFQGLQETQYF,.,TRBJ2-5,many,TRBV12-3/TRBV12-4
TGCGCCAGCAGCCAAGCGGAGGACGGCGAGACCCAGTACTTC,CASSQAEDGETQYF,.,TRBJ2-5,.,TRBV4-3
TGCAGTATCCGGGGAAACGGGGGAACTGAAGCTTTCTTT,CSIRGNGGTEAFF,.,TRBJ1-1,.,TRBV20-1
TGTGCCAGCAGTGCTGGCGGAGCGACAAGAGGGTTCTTC,CASSAGGATRGFF,.,TRBJ2-1,.,TRBV2
TGTGCCAGCAGTTACGGGCTAGCGAATAACAATGAGCAGTTCTTC,CASSYGLANNNEQFF,.,TRBJ2-1,few,TRBV6-2/TRBV6-3
TGTGCCAGCAGTTTCGGACCCCAGGCCTCTGGGGCCAACGTCCTGACTTTC,CASSFGPQASGANVLTF,.,TRBJ2-6,few,TRBV12-3/TRBV12-4
TGTGCCAGCAGTTTGACGGCGAATAATGAAAAACTGTTTTTT,CASSLTANNEKLFF,.,TRBJ1-4,.,TRBV6-5
TGTGCCATCAGCCCAAGCGGGGGGCCCAACTACGAGCAGTACTTC,CAISPSGGPNYEQYF,TRBD2,TRBJ2-7,.,TRBV10-3
TGTGCCAGCAGCCCCCCCGGGGCAGACTACTATGGCTACACCTTC,CASSPPGADYYGYTF,.,TRBJ1-2,.,TRBV7-9
TGTGCCAGCAGTTACAGTCAGGGTCGCGAGACCCAGTACTTC,CASSYSQGRETQYF,.,TRBJ2-5,few,TRBV6-2/TRBV6-3
TGTGCCAGCAGTGCTAGCCCAGGTACCTACAATGAGCAGTACTTC,CASSASPGTYNEQYF,.,TRBJ2-5,.,TRBV12-3/TRBV12-4
TGTGCCAGCAGTGCCTACGGATCGAACACTGAAGCTTTCTTT,CASSAYGSNTEAFF,.,TRBJ1-1,.,TRBV25-1